The rows below give T cell receptor beta chains drawn from one sample of a study of T-cell reconstitution after alpha-beta-depleted transplantation in children. TCRdb passed the PCR reads through MiXCR, listing each CDR3 protein once. The table lists 200,000 or so distinct CDR3 sequences, about 7% of them singletons. Material: PBMCs, obtained before TCRalphabeta/CD19-depleted stem cell transplant. Receptor source: a boy aged 2 to 9 with acute lymphoblastic leukemia, due to receive a stem cell transplant. Each CDR3 is given with its conserved first and last residue. The order of the fields is D gene, J gene, clone size, V gene, CDR3 protein, CDR3 DNA. The D gene is left open where the match is weak. Not all rows give a size; the values are once, few, many and, for expanded clones, a class.

D gene: TRBD2; J gene: TRBJ2-2; clone size: many; V gene: TRBV4-3; CDR3 protein: CASSPGTSENTGELFF; CDR3 DNA: TGCGCCAGCAGCCCCGGGACTAGCGAGAACACCGGGGAGCTGTTTTTT
D gene: NA; J gene: TRBJ2-7; clone size: many; V gene: TRBV28; CDR3 protein: CASSWTGYEQYF; CDR3 DNA: TGTGCCAGCAGTTGGACGGGATACGAGCAGTACTTC
D gene: NA; J gene: TRBJ2-5; clone size: many; V gene: TRBV12-3/TRBV12-4; CDR3 protein: CASSTTPGHRETQYF; CDR3 DNA: TGTGCCAGCAGTACAACCCCGGGACACCGGGAGACCCAGTACTTC
D gene: TRBD1; J gene: TRBJ2-1; clone size: many; V gene: TRBV7-2; CDR3 protein: CASSLGQASGNEQFF; CDR3 DNA: TGTGCCAGCAGCTTGGGACAGGCCTCTGGGAATGAGCAGTTCTTC
D gene: NA; J gene: TRBJ2-5; clone size: many; V gene: TRBV6-5; CDR3 protein: CASSSDKTRQETQYF; CDR3 DNA: TGTGCCAGCAGTTCCGACAAGACTCGCCAAGAGACCCAGTACTTC
D gene: TRBD2; J gene: TRBJ2-7; clone size: NA; V gene: TRBV11-2; CDR3 protein: CASRLGGYYEQYF; CDR3 DNA: TGTGCCAGCAGGTTGGGGGGGTACTACGAGCAGTACTTC
D gene: TRBD1; J gene: TRBJ2-5; clone size: many; V gene: TRBV3-1; CDR3 protein: CASLQGASETQYF; CDR3 DNA: TGTGCCAGCCTACAGGGGGCCTCAGAGACCCAGTACTTC
D gene: NA; J gene: TRBJ1-2; clone size: NA; V gene: TRBV7-6; CDR3 protein: CASSLVRRVNYGYTF; CDR3 DNA: TGTGCCAGCAGCTTAGTTCGCAGGGTTAACTATGGCTACACCTTC
D gene: TRBD1; J gene: TRBJ1-4; clone size: many; V gene: TRBV29-1; CDR3 protein: CSVGTGGGEKLFF; CDR3 DNA: TGCAGCGTGGGGACAGGGGGCGGTGAAAAACTGTTTTTT
D gene: NA; J gene: TRBJ1-5; clone size: few; V gene: TRBV28; CDR3 protein: CASKPRRSGQNGQPQHF; CDR3 DNA: TGTGCCAGCAAACCGAGGAGGTCGGGACAAAACGGTCAGCCCCAGCATTTT
D gene: NA; J gene: TRBJ1-5; clone size: few; V gene: TRBV7-2; CDR3 protein: CASSPQSASNQPQHF; CDR3 DNA: TGTGCCAGCAGCCCCCAGTCAGCCTCCAATCAGCCCCAGCATTTT
D gene: NA; J gene: TRBJ2-1; clone size: few; V gene: TRBV20-1; CDR3 protein: CSARDRGSAYNEQFF; CDR3 DNA: TGCAGTGCTAGAGATCGGGGTAGCGCGTACAATGAGCAGTTCTTC
D gene: TRBD1; J gene: TRBJ1-1; clone size: NA; V gene: TRBV5-1; CDR3 protein: CASSLGAGGMNTEAFF; CDR3 DNA: TGCGCCAGCAGCTTGGGAGCAGGGGGAATGAACACTGAAGCTTTCTTT
D gene: NA; J gene: TRBJ1-3; clone size: many; V gene: TRBV5-1; CDR3 protein: CASSFYPSSGNTIYF; CDR3 DNA: TGCGCCAGCAGCTTCTACCCGAGCTCTGGAAACACCATATATTTT
D gene: TRBD2; J gene: TRBJ2-1; clone size: few; V gene: TRBV7-2; CDR3 protein: CASSRSSGGPYNEQFF; CDR3 DNA: TGTGCCAGCAGTCGAAGTAGCGGGGGACCCTACAATGAGCAGTTCTTC
D gene: NA; J gene: TRBJ2-2; clone size: many; V gene: TRBV24-1; CDR3 protein: CATSLYPNTGELFF; CDR3 DNA: TGTGCCACCAGTCTGTACCCGAACACCGGGGAGCTGTTTTTT
D gene: NA; J gene: TRBJ2-2; clone size: NA; V gene: TRBV30; CDR3 protein: CAGNRASGELFF; CDR3 DNA: TGTGCCGGCAACAGGGCGTCCGGGGAGCTGTTTTTT
D gene: NA; J gene: TRBJ2-3; clone size: few; V gene: TRBV5-1; CDR3 protein: CASSFGGRLGTDTQYF; CDR3 DNA: TGCGCCAGCAGCTTTGGGGGCAGGTTGGGCACAGATACGCAGTATTTT
D gene: NA; J gene: TRBJ2-1; clone size: many; V gene: TRBV20-1; CDR3 protein: CSGTILAWYYNEQFF; CDR3 DNA: TGCAGTGGCACGATCCTAGCGTGGTACTACAATGAGCAGTTCTTC
D gene: TRBD1; J gene: TRBJ2-2; clone size: NA; V gene: TRBV7-3; CDR3 protein: CASSKGQQNTGELFF; CDR3 DNA: TGTGCCAGCAGCAAGGGACAGCAGAACACCGGGGAGCTGTTTTTT
D gene: NA; J gene: TRBJ2-5; clone size: many; V gene: TRBV9; CDR3 protein: CASSVGGLGTEETQYF; CDR3 DNA: TGTGCCAGCAGCGTAGGGGGTTTGGGAACCGAAGAGACCCAGTACTTC
D gene: TRBD1; J gene: TRBJ2-7; clone size: many; V gene: TRBV28; CDR3 protein: CASSFWGQGSREQYF; CDR3 DNA: TGTGCCAGCAGTTTCTGGGGACAGGGGTCTCGCGAGCAGTACTTC
D gene: TRBD2; J gene: TRBJ2-7; clone size: many; V gene: TRBV6-1; CDR3 protein: CASTEPGLVPSYEQYF; CDR3 DNA: TGTGCCAGCACCGAACCCGGACTAGTGCCCTCCTACGAGCAGTACTTC
D gene: NA; J gene: TRBJ1-5; clone size: NA; V gene: TRBV20-1; CDR3 protein: CSARVHREESNQPQHF; CDR3 DNA: TGCAGTGCTAGGGTGCACAGGGAGGAAAGCAATCAGCCCCAGCATTTT